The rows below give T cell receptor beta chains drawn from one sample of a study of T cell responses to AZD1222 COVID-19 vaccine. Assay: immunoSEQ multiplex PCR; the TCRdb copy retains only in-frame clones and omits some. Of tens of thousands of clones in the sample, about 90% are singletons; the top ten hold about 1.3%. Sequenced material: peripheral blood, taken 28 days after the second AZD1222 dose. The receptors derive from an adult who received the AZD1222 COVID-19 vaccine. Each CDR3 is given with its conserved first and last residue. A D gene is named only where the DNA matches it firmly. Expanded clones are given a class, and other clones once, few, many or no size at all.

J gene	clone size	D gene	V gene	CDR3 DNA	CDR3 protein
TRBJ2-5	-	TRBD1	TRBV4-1	TGCGCCAGCAGCCCCTCGACAGGGGGCTCAGAGACCCAGTACTTC	CASSPSTGGSETQYF
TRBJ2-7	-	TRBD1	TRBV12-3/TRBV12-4	TGTGCCAGCAGTCGGACAGGTGTTGACGAGCAGTACTTC	CASSRTGVDEQYF
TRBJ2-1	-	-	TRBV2	TGTGCCAGCAGTGAGAGGGACACATACAATGAGCAGTTCTTC	CASSERDTYNEQFF
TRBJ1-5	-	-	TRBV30	TGTGCCTGGAGTCTACAGGGCAACCAGCCCCAGCATTTT	CAWSLQGNQPQHF
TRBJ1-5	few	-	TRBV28	TGTGCCAGCAGCCCCGACAGGTTCTTCCAGCCCCAGCATTTT	CASSPDRFFQPQHF
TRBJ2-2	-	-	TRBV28	TGTGCCAGCTTACCCGGGCCATCGAACACCGGGGAGCTGTTTTTT	CASLPGPSNTGELFF
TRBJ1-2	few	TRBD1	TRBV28	TGTGCCAGCAGTTTTAGGTGGGCAGGGGGCTTCTATGGCTACACCTTC	CASSFRWAGGFYGYTF
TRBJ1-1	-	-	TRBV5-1	TGCGCCAGCAGCGGTGGACAGTACAACACTGAAGCTTTCTTT	CASSGGQYNTEAFF
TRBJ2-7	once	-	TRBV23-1	TGCGCCAGCAGTCAAACAGGGCCCAGCTCCTACGAGCAGTACTTC	CASSQTGPSSYEQYF
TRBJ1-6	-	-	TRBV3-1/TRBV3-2	TGTGCCAGCAGCCAACGAGGGGTGCCCCCAATTTCACCCCTCCACTTT	CASSQRGVPPISPLHF
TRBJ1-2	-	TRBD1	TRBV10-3	TGTGCCATCAGCCGGACAGGGGGGAACTATGGCTACACCTTC	CAISRTGGNYGYTF
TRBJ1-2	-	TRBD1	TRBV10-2	TGCGCCAGCAGTGAGGGGACAGGGAACCTTGGCTACACCTTC	CASSEGTGNLGYTF
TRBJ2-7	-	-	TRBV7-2	TGTGCCAGCAGCTCGAGACAGACCTCCTACGAGCAGTACTTC	CASSSRQTSYEQYF
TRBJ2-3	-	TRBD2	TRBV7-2	TGTGCCAGCAGCTCCACTAGCGGGGGGTCCACAGATACGCAGTATTTT	CASSSTSGGSTDTQYF
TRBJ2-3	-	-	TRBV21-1	TGTGCCAGCAGCAATCGGGCCAAGGGGGGGGCAGATACGCAGTATTTT	CASSNRAKGGADTQYF
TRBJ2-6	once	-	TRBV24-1	TGTGCCACCAGTGATTTAAGTCGCCAGGTAGGCTCTGGGGCCAACGTCCTGACTTTC	CATSDLSRQVGSGANVLTF
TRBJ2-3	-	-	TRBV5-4	TGTGCCAGCAGCTTGGCCCACAGCCCGACTCAGTATTTT	CASSLAHSPTQYF
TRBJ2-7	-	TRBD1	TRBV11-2	TGTGCCAGCAGCTTAGATCGGGACAGGGACTACGAGCAGTACTTC	CASSLDRDRDYEQYF
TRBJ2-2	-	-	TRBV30	TGTGCCTGGAGTGTACTTACAGGGGGGGCCGGGGAGCTGTTTTTT	CAWSVLTGGAGELFF
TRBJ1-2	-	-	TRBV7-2	TGTGCCAGCAGCTTAATGGACGCCTATGGCTACACCTTC	CASSLMDAYGYTF
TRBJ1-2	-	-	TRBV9	TGTGCCAGCAGCGTCTCACAGGGACGCAATGGCTACACCTTC	CASSVSQGRNGYTF
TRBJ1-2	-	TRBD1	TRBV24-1	TGTGCCACCGGTGGGACAGGAGGTGGCTACACCTTC	CATGGTGGGYTF
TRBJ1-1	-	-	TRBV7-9	TGTGCCAGCAGCCCCCTCGGGATCTCGAACACTGAAGCTTTCTTT	CASSPLGISNTEAFF
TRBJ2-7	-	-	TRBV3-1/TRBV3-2	TGTGCCAGCAGCCACCCCCGGTCTGGGGGGGCGAAGTGGGCCTACGAGCAGTACTTC	CASSHPRSGGAKWAYEQYF
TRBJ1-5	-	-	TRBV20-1	TGCAGTGCTAGTCACAAGGGAAGGGGGGTAAATCAGCCCCAGCATTTT	CSASHKGRGVNQPQHF
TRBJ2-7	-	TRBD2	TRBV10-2	TGCGCCAGCAGTGTGGGACTAGCGGGGGCCGAGCAGTACTTC	CASSVGLAGAEQYF
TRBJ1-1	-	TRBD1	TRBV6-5	TGTGCCAGCAGTTACTGGGACAGCACTGAAGCTTTCTTT	CASSYWDSTEAFF
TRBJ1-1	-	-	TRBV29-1	TGCAGCGTTGTGGAGGGTGGCACTGAAGCTTTCTTT	CSVVEGGTEAFF
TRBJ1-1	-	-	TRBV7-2	TGTGCCAGCAGCTTCCACGGACTGTTGAACACTGAAGCTTTCTTT	CASSFHGLLNTEAFF
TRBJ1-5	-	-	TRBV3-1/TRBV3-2	TGTGCCAGCAGCCAAGGAAGGCGGGCGGGCAATCAGCCCCAGCATTTT	CASSQGRRAGNQPQHF
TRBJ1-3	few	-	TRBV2	TGTGCCAGCAGTGGGGGGTCCTCTGGAAACACCATATATTTT	CASSGGSSGNTIYF
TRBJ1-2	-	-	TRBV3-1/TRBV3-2	TGTGCCAGCAGCCCGACAGAGAGCTATGGCTACACCTTC	CASSPTESYGYTF
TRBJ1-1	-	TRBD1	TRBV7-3	TGTGCCAGCAGCTGGGGACAGTCGAACACTGAAGCTTTCTTT	CASSWGQSNTEAFF
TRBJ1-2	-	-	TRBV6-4	TGTGCCAGCAGCGAGGACAGCGCTAGCTATGGCTACACCTTC	CASSEDSASYGYTF
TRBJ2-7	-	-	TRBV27	TGTGCCAGCAGTTTATCGGCGGAGACCTACGAGCAGTACTTC	CASSLSAETYEQYF
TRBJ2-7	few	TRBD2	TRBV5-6	TGTGCCAGCAGCTTGCTAGGGACTAGCTCCTACGAGCAGTACTTC	CASSLLGTSSYEQYF
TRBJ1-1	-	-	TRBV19	TGTGCCAGTAGCTACTTGCCTGGCAGGGGAGGCACTGAAGCTTTCTTT	CASSYLPGRGGTEAFF
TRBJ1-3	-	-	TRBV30	TGTGCCTGGAGTGTAGCGGGCAGCTCCGTTGGAAACACCATATATTTT	CAWSVAGSSVGNTIYF
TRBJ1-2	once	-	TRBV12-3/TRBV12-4	TGTGCCAGCAGTTTAGGAGGGAACTATGGCTACACCTTC	CASSLGGNYGYTF
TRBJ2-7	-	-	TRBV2	TGTGCCAGCACATGGGACATCGGCAGGTCCTACGAGCAGTACTTC	CASTWDIGRSYEQYF
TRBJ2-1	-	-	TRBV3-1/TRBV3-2	TGTGCCAGCAGTCCTCATACACAGGGAGAGCAGTTCTTC	CASSPHTQGEQFF
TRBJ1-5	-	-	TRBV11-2	TGTGCCAGCAGCGAGGTGGCCAGGCGTAGCAATCAGCCCCAGCATTTT	CASSEVARRSNQPQHF
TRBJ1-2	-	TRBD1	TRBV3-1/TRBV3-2	TGTGCCAGCAGCCCAGGGGGGGGAGGCTACACCTTC	CASSPGGGGYTF
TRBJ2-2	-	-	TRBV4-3	TGCGCCAGCAGCCCCACGAACACCGGGGAGCTGTTTTTT	CASSPTNTGELFF
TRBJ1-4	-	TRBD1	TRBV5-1	TGCGCCAGCAGCATACAGGGGGTAGAACTGTTTTTT	CASSIQGVELFF
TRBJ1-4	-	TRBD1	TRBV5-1	TGCGCCAGCAGCTTAGGACAGGGCGCAACTAATGAAAAACTGTTTTTT	CASSLGQGATNEKLFF
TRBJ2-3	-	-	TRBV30	TGTGCCCGTTCACTCATCAGCGGTGATGTCACAGATACGCAGTATTTT	CARSLISGDVTDTQYF
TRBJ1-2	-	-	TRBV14	TGTGCCAGCAGCCAAGTTCAAGGGATCTATGGCTACACCTTC	CASSQVQGIYGYTF
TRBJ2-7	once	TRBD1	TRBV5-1	TGCGCCAGCAGCGTGGACAGGTCCAGCGGGCAGTACTTC	CASSVDRSSGQYF
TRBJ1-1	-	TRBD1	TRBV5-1	TGCGCCAGCAGCTTGAGGACAGGGAACGGTGGCACTGAAGCTTTCTTT	CASSLRTGNGGTEAFF
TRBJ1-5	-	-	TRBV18	TGTGCCAGCTCACCCACGGCTCAGCCCCAGCATTTT	CASSPTAQPQHF
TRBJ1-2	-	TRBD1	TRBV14	TGTGCCAGCAGCCTTGGGACAGGGGCCCTAGCTAACTATGGCTACACCTTC	CASSLGTGALANYGYTF
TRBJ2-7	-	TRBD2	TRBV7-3	TGTGCCAGCAGCCCCATCGGGGGGGGCGGGTACGAGCAGTACTTC	CASSPIGGGGYEQYF